One sample yielded the 14 T cell receptor beta chains listed below, sequenced in a study of T cell responses to AZD1222 COVID-19 vaccine. Repertoires were generated with immunoSEQ multiplex PCR, while TCRdb's copy carries only in-frame clones and drops some. The sample consists of around 130,000 clones, 75% to 95% of them appearing once. The sequences come from peripheral blood, collected 28 days after the second AZD1222 dose. The receptors come from an adult who received the AZD1222 COVID-19 vaccine.

This clone was recorded once. The genes are TRBV6-6 and TRBJ1-4, with D hard to call. This CDR3 comprises 16 residues. The germline V and J ends were trimmed by 0 bases and 0 bases, with 8 bases remaining between them. Germline V gives CDR1 MNHNY, CDR2 SVGAGI (reference sequence). The chain's CDR3 is CASSYSTFATNEKLFF. The CDR3 nucleotides are TGTGCCAGCAGTTACTCGACCTTTGCAACTAATGAAAAACTGTTTTTT.

This rearrangement joins TRBV28 to TRBJ2-2; TRBD1 agrees at 9 bases. The germline V gene has CDR1 MDHEN and CDR2 SYDVKM. Germline trimming cut 3 bases from V and 6 bases from J; bases unmatched to any gene: 5. The CDR3 length is 15 residues. The CDR3 DNA is TGTGCCAGCAGTTTGATTGACAGGGGGTCCGGGGAGCTGTTTTTT. It encodes CASSLIDRGSGELFF.

CDR3 residues: CASSSDGIYSNQPQHF. Here the CDR3 DNA reads TGTGCCAGCAGTTCAGACGGGATATATAGCAATCAGCCCCAGCATTTT. The gene calls are TRBV6-5 and TRBJ1-5; the D is unclear. CDR1 and CDR2 from the germline V gene are MNHEY and SVGAGI. The ends were cut back, 4 bases at V and 0 bases at J, with 13 bases in the middle. CDR3 length: 16 amino acids.

The chain carries TRBV2 and TRBJ1-2; no reliable D call. The CDR3 totals 14 residues. Looked up from germline, CDR1 is SNHLY and CDR2 is FYNNEI. Deletions cut 4 bases from V and 3 bases from J, with 12 bases between. DNA for the CDR3: TGTGCCAGCAGTGGGGCCTCCGGGGACTATGGCTACACCTTC. This gives the protein CASSGASGDYGYTF. Supplemented by reference TRBV2 and TRBJ1-2, the full variable domain reads EPEVTQTPSHQVTQMGQEVILRCVPISNHLYFYWYRQILGQKVEFLVSFYNNEISEKSEIFDDQFSVERPDGSNFTLKIRSTKLEDSAMYFCASSGASGDYGYTFGSGTRLTVV.

V is TRBV9 and J is TRBJ2-2, with a possible D match to TRBD2 (5 bases). The length of the CDR3 is 15 residues. In germline, CDR1 is SGDLS, CDR2 YYNGEE. Trimming cost V 0 bases and J 4 bases, with 10 bases left between them. CDR3: CASSVGGLLTGELFF. The CDR3 coding sequence is TGTGCCAGCAGCGTAGGTGGACTCCTCACCGGGGAGCTGTTTTTT. The variable domain in full, with the rest retrieved from reference TRBV9 and TRBJ2-2, is DSGVTQTPKHLITATGQRVTLRCSPRSGDLSVYWYQQSLDQGLQFLIQYYNGEERAKGNILERFSAQQFPDLHSELNLSSLELGDSALYFCASSVGGLLTGELFFGEGSRLTVL.

The chain recombines TRBV9 with TRBJ2-2; no reliable D call. This CDR3 comprises 13 residues. Germline CDR1 and CDR2: SGDLS and YYNGEE. Trimming removed 3 bases at V and 4 bases at J, with 7 bases between. This chain's CDR3 is CASSGSITGELFF. The CDR3 DNA follows: TGTGCCAGCAGCGGCTCTATCACCGGGGAGCTGTTTTTT.

The chain recombines TRBV5-6 with TRBJ2-7; tentatively, D is TRBD1 (6 bases). CDR3 length: 13 residues. The germline gives CDR1 SGHDT, CDR2 YYEEEE. The V and J ends lost 4 bases and 0 bases respectively, with 8 bases between them. As DNA, the CDR3 is TGTGCCAGCAGCCGGACAGCCTCCTACGAGCAGTACGTC. Its translation is CASSRTASYEQYV.

The chain combines TRBV2 with TRBJ1-1, with D hard to call. The CDR3 is 14 amino acids. CDR1 SNHLY and CDR2 FYNNEI come from the germline V gene. Trimming shortened V by 7 bases and J by 4 bases, and 16 bases separated the two germline ends. This CDR3 is CASTETRSRTEAFF. In DNA, the CDR3 is TGTGCCAGCACGGAGACAAGGTCTCGCACTGAAGCTTTCTTT.

V usage is TRBV5-1 and J usage is TRBJ2-3; D unclear. The germline V gene has CDR1 SGHRS and CDR2 YFSETQ. The CDR3 spans 18 residues. Trimming removed 0 bases from V and 3 bases from J, with 20 bases in between. The CDR3 DNA sequence: TGCGCCAGCAGCTTGGTCCCACCGGAGCAAGGATCTACAGATACGCAGTATTTT. Encoded protein: CASSLVPPEQGSTDTQYF.

With regard to this clone: The junction differs from germline at one of its ends, possibly a read error. The genes are TRBV19 and TRBJ1-1; no definite D call. The CDR3 totals 13 residues. Germline loops: CDR1 LNHDA, CDR2 SQIVND (reference sequence). CDR3 protein: CASSLEEWSRAFF. In nucleotides, the CDR3 is TGTGCCAGTAGTCTAGAGGAGTGGAGCCGGGCTTTCTTT.

The rearrangement joins TRBV10-3 to TRBJ1-4, with TRBD1 as a possible D gene (5 bases). Per germline, CDR1 ENHRY and CDR2 SYGVKD. Trimming took off 6 bases at V and 8 bases at J, with 19 bases between the two ends. The CDR3 runs 15 residues. CDR3 coding DNA: TGTGCCATCAGCCGGGACCCTGAATTTGGGGAAAAACTGTTTTTT. This encodes CAISRDPEFGEKLFF.

DNA of the CDR3: TGTGCCAGCAGTCACACGACAGGGTCCCAAGAGACCCAGTACTTC. It translates to CASSHTTGSQETQYF. This chain uses TRBV6-5 with TRBJ2-5, with 7 bases fitting TRBD1. CDR1 and CDR2 (germline): MNHEY, SVGAGI. This CDR3 is built from 15 residues. V lost 5 bases, J lost 1 base, and 7 bases stayed unmatched.

CDR3 in DNA: TGTGCCAGCAGCTTTGCGTGGCGGACCTGCTCTGGAAACACCATATATTTT. It encodes CASSFAWRTCSGNTIYF. V is TRBV12-1 and J is TRBJ1-3. TRBV12-1 is given as a pseudogene. The CDR3 is 17 residues long.

The J gene is TRBJ2-2, the V gene TRBV18; D is tentatively TRBD1 or TRBD2 (6 bases each). The CDR3 is 13 amino acids. CDR1 KGHSH and CDR2 LQKENI come from the germline V gene. V shed 5 bases and J shed 4 bases, with 8 bases lying between them. In nucleotides, the CDR3 is TGTGCCAGCTCAGGAGGGGGCACCGGGGAGCTGTTTTTT. Protein: CASSGGGTGELFF.